Detailed here is one T cell receptor beta chain. Original data processing: By means of reference gene primer amplification, nucleated cell counts were estimated. Generated by immunoSEQ multiplex PCR, the TCRdb table keeps only in-frame clones and is missing some. V and J calls and clone size are copied from that table; D and trimming were computed from the DNA. The sample records approximately 120,000 clones, over 65% being singletons. This sample is drawn from a study of blood T cell repertoires in COVID-19. Study overall: Italy, Spain and the United States were the sources of the convalescent and acute COVID-19 samples.

The sequenced sample consisted of peripheral blood. The TCR originated in a woman aged 55-69 years with acute or convalescent COVID-19.

This CDR3 is CASSRGTSGTRLDEQYF. CDR3 in DNA: TGTGCCAGCAGTAGGGGGACTAGCGGGACTAGATTGGACGAGCAGTACTTC. The chain links TRBV6-2 or TRBV6-3 to TRBJ2-7, with 13 positions matching TRBD2. Trimming took 5 bases from V and 5 from J; bases not matched to a gene: 12. The CDR3 is 17 amino acids. Germline V gives CDR1 MNHEY, CDR2 SVGEGT.